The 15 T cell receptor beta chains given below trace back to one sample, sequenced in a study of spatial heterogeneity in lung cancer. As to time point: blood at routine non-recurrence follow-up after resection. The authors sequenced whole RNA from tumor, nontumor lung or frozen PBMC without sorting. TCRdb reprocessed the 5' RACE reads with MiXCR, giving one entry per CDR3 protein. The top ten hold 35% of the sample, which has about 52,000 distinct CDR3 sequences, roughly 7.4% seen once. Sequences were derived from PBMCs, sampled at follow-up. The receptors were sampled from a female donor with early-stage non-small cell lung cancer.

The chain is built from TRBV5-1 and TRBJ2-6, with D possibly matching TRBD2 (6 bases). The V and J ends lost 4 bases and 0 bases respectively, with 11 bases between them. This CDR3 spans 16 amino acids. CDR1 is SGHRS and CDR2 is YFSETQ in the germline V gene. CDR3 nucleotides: TGCGCCAGCAGCGGCGGGGTCCTCTCTGGGGCCAACGTCCTGACTTTC. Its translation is CASSGGVLSGANVLTF.

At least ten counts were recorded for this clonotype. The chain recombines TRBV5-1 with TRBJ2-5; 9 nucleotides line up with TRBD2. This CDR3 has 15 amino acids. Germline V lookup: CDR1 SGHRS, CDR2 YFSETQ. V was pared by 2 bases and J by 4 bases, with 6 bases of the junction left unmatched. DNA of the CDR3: TGCGCCAGCAGCTTAAATAGCGGGGGAGTAGAGACCCAGTACTTC. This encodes CASSLNSGGVETQYF.

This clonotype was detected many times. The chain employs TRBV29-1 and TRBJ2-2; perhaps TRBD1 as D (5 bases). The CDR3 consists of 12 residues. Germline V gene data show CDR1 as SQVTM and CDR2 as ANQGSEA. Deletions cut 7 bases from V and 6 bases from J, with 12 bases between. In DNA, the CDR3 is TGCAGCGCCCATCAGGGATCCGGGGAGCTGTTTTTT. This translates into CSAHQGSGELFF.

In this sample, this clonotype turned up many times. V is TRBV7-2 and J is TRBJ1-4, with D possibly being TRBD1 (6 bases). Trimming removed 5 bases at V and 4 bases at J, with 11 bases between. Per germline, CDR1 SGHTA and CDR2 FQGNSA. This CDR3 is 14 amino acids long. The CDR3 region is CASSKDRFNEKLFF. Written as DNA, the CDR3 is TGTGCCAGCAGCAAAGACAGGTTTAATGAAAAACTGTTTTTT.

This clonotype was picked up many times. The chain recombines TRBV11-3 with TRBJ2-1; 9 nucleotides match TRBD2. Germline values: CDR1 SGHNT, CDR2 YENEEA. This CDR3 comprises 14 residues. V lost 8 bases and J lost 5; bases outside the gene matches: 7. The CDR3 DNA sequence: TGTGCCAGCCGGGCGGGGGGGCCCAACAATGAGCAGTTCTTC. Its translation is CASRAGGPNNEQFF.

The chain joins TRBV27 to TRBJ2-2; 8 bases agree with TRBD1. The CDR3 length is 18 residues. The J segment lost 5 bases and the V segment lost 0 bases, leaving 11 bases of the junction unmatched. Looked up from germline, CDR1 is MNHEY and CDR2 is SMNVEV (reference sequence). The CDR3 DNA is TGTGCCAGCAGTTTATCGATGGCAGGGGGCTTCCCTACCGGGGAGCTGTTTTTT. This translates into CASSLSMAGGFPTGELFF.

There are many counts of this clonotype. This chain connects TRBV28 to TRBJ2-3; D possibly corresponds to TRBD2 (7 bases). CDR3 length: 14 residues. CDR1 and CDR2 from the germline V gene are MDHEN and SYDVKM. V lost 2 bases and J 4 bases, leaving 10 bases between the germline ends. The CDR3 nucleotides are TGTGCCAGCAGTTTAGGGGGGGGGCCAGATACGCAGTATTTT. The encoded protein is CASSLGGGPDTQYF.

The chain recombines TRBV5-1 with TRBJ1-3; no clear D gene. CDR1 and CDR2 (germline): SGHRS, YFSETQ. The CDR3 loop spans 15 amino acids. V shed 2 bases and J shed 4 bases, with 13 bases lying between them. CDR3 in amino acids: CASSLGLIRGNTIYF. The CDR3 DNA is TGCGCCAGCAGCTTAGGACTGATCAGAGGAAACACCATATATTTT.

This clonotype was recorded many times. CDR3 DNA sequence: TGTGCCAGCAGCCCTAGCTCTGGGGCCAACGTCCTGACTTTC. Its translation: CASSPSSGANVLTF. The chain joins TRBV7-3 to TRBJ2-6; no clear D. CDR3 length: 14 amino acids. V was cut by 5 bases and J by 0 bases, with 5 bases left in between. Germline V gene sequence: CDR1 SGHTA, CDR2 FQGTGA.

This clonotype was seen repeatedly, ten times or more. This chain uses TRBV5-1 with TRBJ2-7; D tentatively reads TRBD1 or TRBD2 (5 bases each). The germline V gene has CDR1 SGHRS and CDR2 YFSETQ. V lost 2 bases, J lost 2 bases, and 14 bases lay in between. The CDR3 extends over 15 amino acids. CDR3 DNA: TGCGCCAGCAGCTTACCGACTGGGACGACCTACGAGCAGTACTTC. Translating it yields CASSLPTGTTYEQYF.

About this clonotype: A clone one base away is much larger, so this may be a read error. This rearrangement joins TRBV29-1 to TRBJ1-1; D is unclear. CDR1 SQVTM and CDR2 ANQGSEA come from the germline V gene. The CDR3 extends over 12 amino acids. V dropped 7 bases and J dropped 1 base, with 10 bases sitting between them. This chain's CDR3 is CSAVWGNTEAFF. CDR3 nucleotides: TGCAGCGCTGTCTGGGGGAACACTGAAGCTTTCTTT. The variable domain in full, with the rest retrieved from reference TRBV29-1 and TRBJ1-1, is SAVISQKPSRDICQRGTSLTIQCQVDSQVTMMFWYRQQPGQSLTLIATANQGSEATYESGFVIDKFPISRPNLTFSTLTVSNMSPEDSSIYLCSAVWGNTEAFFGQGTRLTVV.

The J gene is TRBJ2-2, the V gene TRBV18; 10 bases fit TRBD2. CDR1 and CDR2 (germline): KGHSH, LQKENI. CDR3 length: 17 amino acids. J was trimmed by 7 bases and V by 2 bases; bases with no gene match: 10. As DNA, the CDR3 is TGTGCCAGCTCACCAACTAGCGGGGAGCCGGAGAGCGGGGAGCTGTTTTTT. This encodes CASSPTSGEPESGELFF.

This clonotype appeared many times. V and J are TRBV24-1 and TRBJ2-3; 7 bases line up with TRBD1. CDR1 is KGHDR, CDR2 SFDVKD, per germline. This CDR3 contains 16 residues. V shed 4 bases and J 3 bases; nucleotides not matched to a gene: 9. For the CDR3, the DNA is TGTGCCACCAGTGACCACCGACAGGGTGTAACAGATACGCAGTATTTT. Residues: CATSDHRQGVTDTQYF.

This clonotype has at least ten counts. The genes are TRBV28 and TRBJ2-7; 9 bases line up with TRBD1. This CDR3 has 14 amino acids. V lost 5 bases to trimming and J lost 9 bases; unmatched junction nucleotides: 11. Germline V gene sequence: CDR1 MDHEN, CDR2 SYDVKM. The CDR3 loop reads CASSLGQGPGRQYF. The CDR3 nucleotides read TGTGCCAGCAGTCTGGGACAGGGTCCCGGGAGGCAGTACTTC. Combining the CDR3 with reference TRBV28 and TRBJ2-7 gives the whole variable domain DVKVTQSSRYLVKRTGEKVFLECVQDMDHENMFWYRQDPGLGLRLIYFSYDVKMKEKGDIPEGYSVSREKKERFSLILESASTNQTSMYLCASSLGQGPGRQYFGPGTRLTVT.

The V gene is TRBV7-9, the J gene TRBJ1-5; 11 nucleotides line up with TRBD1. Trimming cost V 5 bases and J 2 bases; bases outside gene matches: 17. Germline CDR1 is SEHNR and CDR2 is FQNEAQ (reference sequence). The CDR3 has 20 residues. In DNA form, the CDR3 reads TGTGCCAGCAGCCATCCCCCAGGACAGGGGGCCTGGGGCGGCAATCAGCCCCAGCATTTT. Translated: CASSHPPGQGAWGGNQPQHF.